This T cell receptor (beta chain) was retrieved from a study of identical twins. Study-level points and caveats: Beta clonotypes that were abundant in cord blood contained fewer insertions, a pattern absent from memory repertoires.

Template switching added a universal primer site, and cDNA bore unique molecular identifiers. In TCRdb, the 5' RACE reads were re-called with MiXCR into one record per CDR3 protein. The table lists more than 1.5 million distinct CDR3 sequences, 32% of them singletons. The length of the CDR3 is 17 residues. V was clipped by 0 bases and J by 4 bases; unmatched bases: 6. Germline assignment: CDR1 MGHRA and CDR2 YSYEKL. With no exceptions, donors were healthy Caucasians. This clonotype was observed a few times. Its antigen is undetermined. J is TRBJ2-1 and V is TRBV4-1, with TRBD2 matching 10 bases. Sample: cord blood. The source of this sequence is a newborn girl in good health. In DNA form, the CDR3 reads TGCGCCAGCAGCCAAGAGGAGGGACTAGCGCCGTACAATGAGCAGTTCTTC. Translating gives CASSQEEGLAPYNEQFF.